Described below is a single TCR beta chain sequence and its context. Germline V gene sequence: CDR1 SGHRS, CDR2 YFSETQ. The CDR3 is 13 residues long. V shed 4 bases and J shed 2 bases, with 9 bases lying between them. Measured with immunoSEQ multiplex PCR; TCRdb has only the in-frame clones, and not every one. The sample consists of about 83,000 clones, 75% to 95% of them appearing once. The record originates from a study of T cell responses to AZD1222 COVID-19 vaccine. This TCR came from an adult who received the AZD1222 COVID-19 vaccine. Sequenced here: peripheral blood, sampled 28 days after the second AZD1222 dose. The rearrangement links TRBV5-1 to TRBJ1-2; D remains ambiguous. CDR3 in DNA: TGCGCCAGCAGCCAGGCCGAGAACTATGGCTACACCTTC. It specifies CASSQAENYGYTF.